This T cell receptor beta chain was identified during a study of shared clonotypes between healthy human individuals (dated by TCRdb to the early 2020s). Some background on the complete study: A few men and two women, aged 18 to 49 years, made up the cohort. For each donor, CD4 naive and CD4 memory were each run on three plates, CD8 naive on two plates, and CD8 memory on one plate. Blood TCR repertoires of roughly five healthy adults were deeply sequenced to estimate repertoire size and the extent of clonotype sharing between individuals. To increase sequencing depth and limit assay-specific biases, TCR repertoire library preparation and sequencing were carried out by different laboratories using diverse techniques. Between about 0.9 and 8.9 billion PBMCs per donor were obtained by leukapheresis. Beyond this particular receptor, the publication reports: Pairwise subsampling indicated that sequencing depth was expected to affect the degree of clonotype sharing among donors. Compared with non-shared clonotypes, clonotypes shared by all four sorted-subset donors had higher generation probabilities. Naive subsets generally had larger estimated clonotype richness than memory subsets. Roughly 5% of naive CD4, around 4% of naive CD8, approximately 2.2% of memory CD4, and more than 0.35% of memory CD8 clonotypes were shared across several donors. Only blood was sampled, and tissue TCR repertoires likely differ from those in blood. Incomplete sequencing was indicated by rarefaction of sorted-subset datasets, despite the large sequencing depth. The genetic and exposure-history diversity represented was limited by the small number of donors.

Reading from cysteine to phenylalanine, the CDR3 counts 15 amino acids. Of all the DNA, just the CDR3 is kept, 45 bases in frame from base 1. The germline V gene encodes CDR1 SGHRS and CDR2 YFSETQ. V has 4 bases trimmed and J has 3 bases trimmed; junction bases matching no gene number 8. Healthy HIV-negative adults with no recently reported acute infections or vaccinations were included as donors. Every donor was a Caucasian adult living in Nashville, Tennessee, USA. CD4+ T cells were enriched by magnetic negative selection, after which naive cells were positively selected on CD45RA and the negative fraction was taken as the memory subset. After blood collection by leukapheresis, PBMCs were isolated using Ficoll-Histopaque density gradient centrifugation and then cryopreserved in the vapor phase of liquid nitrogen. Purity and quantity of every magnetically sorted T cell population were checked by analytical flow cytometry. Each sorted fraction had its genomic DNA isolated and then quantified by UV absorbance on a Nanodrop 2000c.

TCR CDR3 regions were amplified from genomic DNA by multiplex PCR using the deep immunoSEQ assay. Extracted genomic DNA from each cell subset was distributed evenly across all wells of several immunoSEQ 96-well plates, and each plate was treated as a replicate. For sorted subsets, about 200 ng genomic DNA, equal to 30,000 or so T cell genomes, was loaded into each replicate PCR. Purified libraries were measured with a Qubit 3.0 fluorometer, size-checked on a Bioanalyzer 2100, and measured again with the KAPA Library Quantification kit. A separate single-read 150-cycle Illumina NextSeq 550 flow cell was used to sequence each immunoSEQ 96-well plate. The study's processing was this. The immunoSEQ output contained only junctional sequences without quality scores, so filtering could not match that applied to full-length reads. To assign V/J genes and CDR3, sequences were annotated against IMGT germline references using PyIR, a Python wrapper for IgBLAST v1.9. Reads were filtered out if the reads had weak V/J assignments (E-value above 1e-6), no CDR3, stop codons, out-of-frame junctions, or ambiguous translated residues. V3J clonotypes were defined by identical inferred V gene, J gene, and CDR3 amino acid sequence. To compute the percentage overlap between repertoires, the number of shared unique clonotypes was divided by the size of the smaller repertoire. Richness of each repertoire was evaluated using RTK rarefaction, the Chao1 estimator, and Recon v2.1 estimates of unobserved clonotypes. OLGA was used to compute generation probabilities for all TCRbeta clonotypes that the gDNA method yielded from a handful of donors. TCRdb retrieved this table from immuneACCESS and kept in-frame rearrangements only. Not all clones are present; in checked studies, unresolved V genes account for under half, and no reason is known for the remainder. V, J and clone size are taken as reported in that table, and D and trimming were inferred from the DNA itself. For this sample there are around 1.5 million clones; 95% to 99% appear just once. The ten largest account for approximately 0.45% of the sample.

Notes on this clone: Its specific antigen is unknown. No per-base quality is available; no much larger clone lies one base away.

Sequenced: naive CD4+ T cells sorted from blood. Interpreted using the paper, the cell subset or site label stands for: CD45RA+ positively selected. This chain is built from TRBV5-1 and TRBJ2-7, and TRBD2 aligns with 9 junction nucleotides. The clonotype comes from a man aged 25-45 years in good health. The nucleotide sequence is given as TGCGCCAGCAGCCCCGGACTAGCGTGGATCTACGAGCAGTACTTC. The encoded protein is CASSPGLAWIYEQYF.